This T cell receptor beta chain was obtained from a study of OX40 agonist ivuxolimab in advanced cancers. Some background on the complete study: Ivuxolimab, which targeted the costimulatory receptor OX40 (CD134), was an agonistic, fully human IgG2 monoclonal antibody. Of the approximately 50 dose-escalation patients, hepatocellular carcinoma was present in approximately 20, melanoma in some 15, renal cell carcinoma in 9 and head and neck cancer in 9. The paper describes the monotherapy dose-escalation part (N of about 47 patients) of the phase I trial of ivuxolimab. In the dose-escalation cohort, 82.7% of patients were male, and the mean age was about 55 years, with a range of roughly 23 to 85. Three dose-escalation patients achieved partial responses, one with hepatocellular carcinoma and two with cutaneous melanoma. Intravenous ivuxolimab was administered to patients every 2 weeks at six dose levels: 0.01, 0.1, 0.3, 1.5, 3 and 10 mg/kg. The purpose of peripheral TCRbeta sequencing was to test whether ivuxolimab changed TCR sequence diversity and led to clonal T-cell expansion. Patients were allowed to have had prior anti-PD-1, anti-PD-L1 or anti-CTLA-4 therapy, and approximately 40% of the dose-escalation patients had previously received checkpoint inhibitors.

A note on this clone: The antigen it binds to is not known. It has no much larger one-base neighbor in the sample; base qualities were not kept.

The germline V gene (reference sequence) specifies MNHNY as CDR1 and SVGAGI as CDR2. Cut back by 2 bases and 0 bases, the V and J ends lie 2 bases apart. Counted from cysteine to phenylalanine, this CDR3 has 13 amino acids. CDR3 DNA only is kept here, 39 bases in frame from base 1. Genomic DNA was extracted from sorted cells for sequencing of the TCRbeta CDR3 region. The immunoSEQ Assay was used to sequence the TCRbeta CDR3 regions. Imported from immuneACCESS, the table was reduced by TCRdb to in-frame sequences with V and J called. These copies leave out some clones; in studies compared against another copy, an unresolved V gene accounts for under half, and the cause of the remainder is not known. The sample has approximately 28,000 clones on record, 87% of them singletons. Of the sample, around a quarter is held by the ten largest clones. Patients with autoimmune disease history or receiving systemic immunosuppression were excluded from the trial. In every dose cohort, peripheral blood was drawn for TCR sequencing at baseline, cycle 4 day 1, and cycle 7 day 1. Samples were obtained from an open-label, multicenter, first-in-human phase I dose-escalation trial of ivuxolimab. The trial enrolled adults with locally advanced or metastatic head and neck squamous cell, hepatocellular, melanoma or renal cell carcinoma. Before TCR sequencing, CD4+ and CD8+ T cells were separately sorted from peripheral blood.

The investigation overall reported the following: At doses from 0.1 to 3.0 mg/kg, clonal expansion was seen in both CD4+ and CD8+ blood T cells between baseline and week 6. Low levels of normalized T-cell clonal expansion were also seen in some nonresponding patients. On average, CD8+ T cells showed more expanded clones than CD4+ T cells after ivuxolimab. Partial responders in the 0.1-3.0 mg/kg groups had among the lowest normalized peripheral clonal expansion, especially among CD8+ T cells. Which antigens the clonally expanded peripheral T cells were specific for was not determined.

The source was CD4+ or CD8+ T cells sorted from blood, collected in a trial of the OX40 agonist ivuxolimab. This receptor chain uses TRBV6-6 and TRBJ1-5; the D gene assignment is ambiguous. The sequence came from an adult with an advanced solid tumor such as melanoma, head and neck, liver or kidney cancer. The CDR3 corresponds to CASSYDSNQPQHF. The sequence in DNA is TGTGCCAGCAGTTACGATAGCAATCAGCCCCAGCATTTT.